Here is one TCR beta chain with its context. Its matching antigen is unknown. Using immunoSEQ multiplex PCR, the repertoire was profiled, and TCRdb retains in-frame clones only, with some absent. The table lists 2,200 or so clones, around 74% of them singletons, with over 9% in the top ten. These data originate in a study of T cell repertoires in urothelial bladder cancer. Whole-study findings and limits: In carcinoma specimens, a single clone made up to roughly 17% of infiltrating lymphocytes.

CDR1 is SGHNT and CDR2 is YYREEE in the germline V gene (reference sequence). The CDR3 length is 15 residues. Trimming pared 4 bases from V and 3 bases from J, leaving 17 bases between. Material: tumor-infiltrating cells from bladder cancer. The chain has TRBV5-4 and TRBJ2-7; tentative D call: TRBD2 (6 bases). This clonotype originated in a human donor with urothelial carcinoma. The CDR3 sequence is CASSRLLARGYEQYF. CDR3 sequence (DNA): TGTGCCAGCAGCCGATTACTAGCCCGGGGCTACGAGCAGTACTTC.